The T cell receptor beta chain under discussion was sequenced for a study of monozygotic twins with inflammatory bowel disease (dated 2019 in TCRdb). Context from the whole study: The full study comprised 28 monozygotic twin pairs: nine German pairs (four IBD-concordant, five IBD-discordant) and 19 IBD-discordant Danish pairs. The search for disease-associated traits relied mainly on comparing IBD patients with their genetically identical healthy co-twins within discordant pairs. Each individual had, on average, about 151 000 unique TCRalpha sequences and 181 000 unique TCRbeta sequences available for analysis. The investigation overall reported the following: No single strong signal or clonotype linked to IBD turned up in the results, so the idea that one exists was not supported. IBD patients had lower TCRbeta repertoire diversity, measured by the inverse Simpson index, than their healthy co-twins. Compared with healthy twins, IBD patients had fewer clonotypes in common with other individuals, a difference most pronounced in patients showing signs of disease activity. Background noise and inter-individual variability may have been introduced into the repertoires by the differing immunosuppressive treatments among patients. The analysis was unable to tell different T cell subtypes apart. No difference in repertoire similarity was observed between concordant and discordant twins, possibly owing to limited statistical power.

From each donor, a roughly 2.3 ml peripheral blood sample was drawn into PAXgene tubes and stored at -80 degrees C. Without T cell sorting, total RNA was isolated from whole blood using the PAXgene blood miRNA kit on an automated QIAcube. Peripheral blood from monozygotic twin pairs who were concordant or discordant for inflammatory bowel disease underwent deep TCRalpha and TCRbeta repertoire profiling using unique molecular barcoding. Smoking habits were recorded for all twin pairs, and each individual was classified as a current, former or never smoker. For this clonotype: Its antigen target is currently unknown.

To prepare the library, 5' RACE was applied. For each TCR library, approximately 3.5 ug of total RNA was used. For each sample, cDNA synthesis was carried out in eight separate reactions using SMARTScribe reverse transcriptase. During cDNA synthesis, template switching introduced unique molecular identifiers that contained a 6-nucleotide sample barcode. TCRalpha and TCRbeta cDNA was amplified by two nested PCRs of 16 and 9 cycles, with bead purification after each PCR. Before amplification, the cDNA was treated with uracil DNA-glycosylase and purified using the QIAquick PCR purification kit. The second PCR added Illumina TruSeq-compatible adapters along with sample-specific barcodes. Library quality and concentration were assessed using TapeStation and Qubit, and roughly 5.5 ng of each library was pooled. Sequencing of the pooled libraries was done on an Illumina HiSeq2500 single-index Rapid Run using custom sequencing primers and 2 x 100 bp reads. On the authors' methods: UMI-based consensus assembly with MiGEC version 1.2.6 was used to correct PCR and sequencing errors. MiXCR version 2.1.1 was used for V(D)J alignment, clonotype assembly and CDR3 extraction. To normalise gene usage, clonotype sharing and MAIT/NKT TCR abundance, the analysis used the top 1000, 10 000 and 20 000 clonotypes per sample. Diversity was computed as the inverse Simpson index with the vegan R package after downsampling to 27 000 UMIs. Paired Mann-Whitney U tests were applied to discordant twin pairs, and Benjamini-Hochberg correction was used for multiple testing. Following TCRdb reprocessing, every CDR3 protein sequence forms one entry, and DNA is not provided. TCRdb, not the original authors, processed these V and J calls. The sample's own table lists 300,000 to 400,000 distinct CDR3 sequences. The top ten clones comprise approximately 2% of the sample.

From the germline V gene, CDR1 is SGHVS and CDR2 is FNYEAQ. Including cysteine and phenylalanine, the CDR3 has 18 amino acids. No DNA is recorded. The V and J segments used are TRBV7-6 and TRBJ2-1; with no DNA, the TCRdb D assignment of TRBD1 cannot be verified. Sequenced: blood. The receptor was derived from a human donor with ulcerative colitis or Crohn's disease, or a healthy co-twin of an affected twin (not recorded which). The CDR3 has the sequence CASSLRAPVEGSYNEQFF.